The 26 T cell receptor beta chains below come from one sample, sequenced in a study of control samples from healthy donors and cancer patients. Clones were read by immunoSEQ multiplex PCR, and TCRdb kept only the in-frame ones, dropping some. The sample contains around 90,000 clones, around nine tenths of which appear only once. The specimen was blood. These receptors were collected from a man between 25 and 39 years old in good health.

CDR3 amino acids: CASSPGDQETQYF. The CDR3 region has the DNA TGTGCCAGTAGTCCAGGGGACCAAGAGACCCAGTACTTC. The chain combines TRBV19 with TRBJ2-5; tentative D call: TRBD1 (6 bases). CDR3 length: 13 residues. Germline lookup yields CDR1 LNHDA and CDR2 SQIVND (reference sequence). Trimming took 5 bases from V and 0 from J, leaving 7 bases between them.

CDR3 nucleotides: TGTGCCAGCAGTGAAGGACTAGCGGGGGGATACAATGAGCAGTTCTTC. Amino acids: CASSEGLAGGYNEQFF. The J gene is TRBJ2-1, the V gene TRBV6-1; TRBD2 matches at 13 bases. Germline values: CDR1 MNHNS, CDR2 SASEGT. This CDR3 region has 16 residues. V gave up 1 base and J gave up 4 bases; unmatched junction bases: 1.

The chain links TRBV5-5 to TRBJ1-2, with 7 bases identical to TRBD1. From germline, CDR1 is SGHKS and CDR2 YYEKEE (reference sequence). This CDR3 has 17 residues. With V trimmed by 2 bases and J by 5 bases, 15 bases remained unmatched. This CDR3 reads CASSLSPPGQTLYGYTF. For the CDR3, the DNA is TGTGCCAGCAGCTTATCGCCACCGGGACAGACTCTTTATGGCTACACCTTC.

The rearrangement links TRBV19 to TRBJ1-6, with TRBD1 matching 9 bases. The length of the CDR3 is 15 residues. Germline V gives CDR1 LNHDA, CDR2 SQIVND (reference sequence). V lost 3 bases, J lost 9 bases, and 6 bases stayed unmatched. CDR3 coding DNA: TGTGCCAGTAGTATCGTACAGGGGGCGCGTTCACCCCTCCACTTT. This gives the protein CASSIVQGARSPLHF.

The CDR3 reads CASSQSTGGYSPLHF. The CDR3 nucleotides are TGTGCCAGCAGCCAATCAACAGGGGGGTATTCACCCCTCCACTTT. This sequence joins TRBV3-1 (or the pseudogene TRBV3-2) and TRBJ1-6; 8 nucleotides align to TRBD1. This CDR3 comprises 15 residues. Germline values: CDR1 LGHDT, CDR2 YNNKEL (reference sequence). V was pared by 2 bases and J by 8 bases, with 5 bases of the junction left unmatched.

This clone appeared a single time. V usage is TRBV19 and J usage is TRBJ2-7; 11 bases match TRBD1. Germline V CDR1 and CDR2: LNHDA, SQIVND (reference sequence). V gave up 5 bases and J gave up 6 bases; unmatched junction bases: 6. This CDR3 region has 14 residues. In nucleotides, the CDR3 is TGTGCCAGTAGTGCTCCCGGGACAGGGGGCGAGCAGTACTTC. Protein: CASSAPGTGGEQYF.

The chain carries TRBV6-5 and TRBJ1-1, with no clear D. Germline V gene sequence: CDR1 MNHEY, CDR2 SVGAGI. This CDR3 comprises 14 residues. V shed 5 bases and J shed 1 base, with 11 bases lying between them. CDR3 loop: CASSIQLRNTEAFF. Here the CDR3 DNA reads TGTGCCAGCAGTATACAGCTAAGGAACACTGAAGCTTTCTTT.

This chain joins TRBV19 and TRBJ2-4, with 7 nucleotides matching TRBD1. This CDR3 contains 14 residues. Per the germline V gene, CDR1 is LNHDA and CDR2 is SQIVND (reference sequence). The trim removed 5 bases at V and 6 bases at J, leaving 7 bases unmatched. DNA of the CDR3: TGTGCCAGTAGTGCCGACAGGGTAGGAAACATTCAGTACTTC. Protein product: CASSADRVGNIQYF.

The rearrangement links TRBV6-5 to TRBJ1-1; 10 nucleotides align to TRBD1. V lost 6 bases, J lost 4 bases, and 5 bases stayed unmatched. Looked up from germline, CDR1 is MNHEY and CDR2 is SVGAGI. CDR3 length: 14 amino acids. CDR3: CASRGDRGGTEAFF. Here the CDR3 DNA reads TGTGCCAGCAGGGGGGACAGGGGCGGCACTGAAGCTTTCTTT.

Of note for this clone: One end of the junction varies from germline; a read error may be responsible. The J gene is TRBJ2-6, the V gene TRBV30; perhaps TRBD2 as D (5 bases). Germline V gene sequence: CDR1 GTSNPN, CDR2 SVGIG (reference sequence). There are 13 residues in the CDR3. The CDR3 reads CAGRNSGANVLTF. The CDR3 nucleotides read TGTGCCGGGAGAAACTCTGGGGCCAACGTCCTGACTTTC.

This clone was seen once. CDR3: CASSPGHRNNYGYTF. DNA for the CDR3: TGTGCCAGCAGTCCCGGGCATAGAAACAACTATGGCTACACCTTC. The chain carries TRBV27 and TRBJ1-2; no firm D call. Trimming shortened V by 5 bases and J by 2 bases, and 15 bases separated the two germline ends. This CDR3 has 15 residues. CDR1 and CDR2 from the germline V gene are MNHEY and SMNVEV (reference sequence).

The chain uses TRBV7-8 and TRBJ2-5, with 9 bases matching TRBD2. Germline V lookup: CDR1 SGHVS, CDR2 FQNEAQ. The CDR3 consists of 17 residues. The V and J ends lost 0 bases and 7 bases, in that order; junction bases with no gene match: 12. The CDR3 sequence: CASSLAPSRAGGPTQYF. The CDR3 nucleotides are TGTGCCAGCAGCTTAGCCCCCTCGAGGGCGGGGGGGCCGACCCAGTACTTC.

The chain employs TRBV11-2 and TRBJ1-2, with D possibly matching TRBD1 (5 bases). Germline values: CDR1 SGHAT, CDR2 FQNNGV. V was pared by 5 bases and J by 8 bases, with 24 bases between. The CDR3 contains 16 residues. The CDR3 protein is CASSPLALGALKGYTF. The CDR3 nucleotides are TGTGCCAGCAGCCCTTTGGCCCTAGGGGCTCTTAAGGGCTACACCTTC.

The chain is built from TRBV24-1 and TRBJ2-1, with TRBD1 matching 10 bases. V shed 0 bases, J shed 8 bases, and the junction held 6 bases outside the gene matches. In germline, CDR1 is KGHDR, CDR2 SFDVKD. The CDR3 consists of 16 residues. CDR3 protein: CATSDLGDRGGDEQFF. CDR3 nucleotide sequence: TGTGCCACCAGTGATTTGGGGGACAGGGGAGGCGATGAGCAGTTCTTC.

This chain connects TRBV5-6 to TRBJ1-1, with no clear D. In germline, CDR1 is SGHDT, CDR2 YYEEEE. V was pared by 0 bases and J by 0 bases, with 9 bases between. The length of the CDR3 is 15 residues. As DNA, the CDR3 is TGTGCCAGCAGCTTGGTGGTCACCATGAACACTGAAGCTTTCTTT. It encodes CASSLVVTMNTEAFF.

This chain joins TRBV7-6 and TRBJ2-2; 10 bases align to TRBD2. CDR3 length: 15 amino acids. The junction had 2 bases not matched to a gene; V was cut back by 3 bases and J by 4 bases. Germline lookup yields CDR1 SGHVS and CDR2 FNYEAQ. CDR3 DNA sequence: TGTGCCAGCAGCTTTAGCGGGGGGCTCACCGGGGAGCTGTTTTTT. Protein: CASSFSGGLTGELFF.

This clone has a single count. The chain employs TRBV2 and TRBJ1-6, with a possible D match to TRBD1 (5 bases). Per germline, CDR1 SNHLY and CDR2 FYNNEI. The CDR3 contains 14 residues. Trimming pared 7 bases from V and 11 bases from J, leaving 18 bases between. As DNA, the CDR3 is TGTGCCAGCACGGGGGACGTTGGAAGGGCACCCCTCCACTTT. Translated, it gives CASTGDVGRAPLHF.

This clone came up a few times. Relative to the germline gene, one junction end is altered; a read error may explain this. The J gene is TRBJ1-2, the V gene TRBV2, with 8 bases lining up with TRBD1. The CDR3 consists of 12 residues. CDR1 is SNHLY, CDR2 FYNNEI, per germline. CDR3: CASSYDRGRNFF. The DNA for the CDR3 is TGTGCCAGCAGTTACGACAGGGGACGAAACTTCTTC.

The rearrangement uses TRBV5-8 and TRBJ2-3, with 9 bases lining up with TRBD2. Trimming took 4 bases from V and 2 from J; bases not matched to a gene: 8. CDR1 SGHTS and CDR2 YDEGEE come from the germline V gene. The CDR3 has 16 residues. The CDR3 DNA sequence: TGTGCCAGCAGCCGCCTTAGCGGGGGCGTCACAGATACGCAGTATTTT. Translating gives CASSRLSGGVTDTQYF.

The rearrangement joins TRBV21-1 to TRBJ2-3; TRBD2, as called in the table, went unchecked against the DNA. TRBV21-1 is a known pseudogene. This CDR3 is built from 16 residues. CDR3 in DNA: TGTGCCAGCAGCAAAAGACTAGCGGGGGAAGCAGATACGCAGTATTTT. This translates into CASSKRLAGEADTQYF.

CDR3 region: CASRSGTGDSSNQPQHF. CDR3 sequence (DNA): TGTGCAAGTCGCTCCGGGACAGGGGACAGTAGCAATCAGCCCCAGCATTTT. The chain joins TRBV12-2 to TRBJ1-5; the D call in the table, TRBD1, was not verified against the DNA. TRBV12-2 is given as a pseudogene. The CDR3 loop spans 17 amino acids.

This chain connects TRBV5-1 to TRBJ1-2, with a tentative D call TRBD1 (5 bases). Germline V gene sequence: CDR1 SGHRS, CDR2 YFSETQ. V lost 5 bases and J 0 bases, leaving 14 bases between the germline ends. The CDR3 spans 15 residues. As DNA, the CDR3 is TGCGCCAGCAGTTCCGGACATCTAGCTAACTATGGCTACACCTTC. This translates into CASSSGHLANYGYTF.

The chain joins TRBV10-2 to TRBJ2-7, with 8 bases lining up with TRBD1. CDR1 and CDR2 (germline): WSHSY, SAAADI. The CDR3 extends over 17 amino acids. V was pared by 2 bases and J by 4 bases, with 13 bases of the junction left unmatched. CDR3 loop: CASSETGGTGALYEQYV. CDR3 nucleotide sequence: TGCGCCAGCAGTGAGACTGGCGGGACAGGAGCACTATACGAGCAGTACGTC.

This rearrangement joins TRBV27 to TRBJ1-2; 8 bases agree with TRBD1. After removal of 6 bases from V and 5 bases from J, the junction contained 14 bases not matched to a gene. The length of the CDR3 is 16 residues. CDR1 is MNHEY and CDR2 is SMNVEV in the germline V gene (reference sequence). CDR3 amino acids: CASRDGGAGGGYGYTF. Written as DNA, the CDR3 is TGTGCCAGCAGAGACGGGGGGGCAGGGGGCGGTTATGGCTACACCTTC.

The CDR3 DNA sequence: TGTGCCAGCAGCTCCTGGACTAGCGGGGGCACAGATACGCAGTATTTT. Translation gives CASSSWTSGGTDTQYF. V is TRBV7-6 and J is TRBJ2-3; 12 bases fit TRBD2. V was clipped by 4 bases and J by 1 base; unmatched bases: 3. This CDR3 is built from 16 residues. Germline CDR1 SGHVS, CDR2 FNYEAQ.

This rearrangement joins TRBV11-3 to TRBJ2-3, with 10 bases fitting TRBD1. The CDR3 has 16 residues. Germline CDR1 and CDR2: SGHNT and YENEEA. V lost 1 base and J lost 5; bases outside the gene matches: 6. The CDR3 loop is CASSLGGQGRIDTQYF. The CDR3 region has the DNA TGTGCCAGCAGCTTAGGGGGACAGGGGAGGATAGATACGCAGTATTTT.